What follows are 28 T cell receptor beta chains derived from one specimen sequenced in a study of T cells after yellow fever vaccination. One entry per CDR3 protein, called by TCRdb with MiXCR from the 5' RACE reads. There are about 340,000 distinct CDR3 sequences in the sample; 3.5% to 4.5% occur only once, and approximately 25% lies in the top ten. The sample in question was PBMCs, obtained 5 days after the yellow fever booster vaccination. All receptors come from a man aged 18 to 35 who received the YFV17D yellow fever vaccine.

The chain employs TRBV4-3 and TRBJ1-5; perhaps TRBD1 as D (5 bases). V was clipped by 5 bases and J by 4 bases, with 12 bases between them. The CDR3 spans 14 residues. From germline, CDR1 is LGHNA and CDR2 YSLEER. The CDR3 nucleotides are TGCGCCAGCAGCAGAGACAGTTGGAATCAGCCCCAGCATTTT. This codes for CASSRDSWNQPQHF.

This sequence joins TRBV20-1 and TRBJ2-1; a weak D match, TRBD1 (6 bases). Between the trimmed V and J ends, which lost 0 bases and 9 bases, there was a span of 18 bases. Germline V CDR1 and CDR2: DFQATT, SNEGSKA (reference sequence). This CDR3 is 15 amino acids long. CDR3 residues: CSARDGAGEVSEQFF. CDR3 coding DNA: TGCAGTGCTAGAGATGGGGCAGGGGAAGTCAGTGAGCAGTTCTTC.

This clonotype was observed a handful of times. The chain combines TRBV30 with TRBJ1-2; D gene ambiguous. Germline loops: CDR1 GTSNPN, CDR2 SVGIG (reference sequence). Trimming took off 0 bases at V and 4 bases at J, with 9 bases between the two ends. The length of the CDR3 is 13 residues. The CDR3 DNA follows: TGTGCCTGGAGTGTGGACGTGGCCTATGGCTACACCTTC. Translation: CAWSVDVAYGYTF.

This clonotype has a handful of counts. The V and J genes are TRBV5-5 and TRBJ2-7, with no clear D. This CDR3 is 11 amino acids long. The V gene lost 4 bases and the J gene lost 3 bases, with 5 bases spanning the gap. The germline V gene has CDR1 SGHKS and CDR2 YYEKEE (reference sequence). Here the CDR3 reads CASSPHYEQYF. DNA of the CDR3: TGTGCCAGCAGCCCTCACTACGAGCAGTACTTC.

This clonotype came up many times. The chain couples TRBV28 to TRBJ1-1, with D tentatively TRBD1 (6 bases). Trimming took off 5 bases at V and 4 bases at J, with 20 bases between the two ends. Germline values: CDR1 MDHEN, CDR2 SYDVKM. CDR3 length equals 16 residues. CDR3 in DNA: TGTGCCAGCAGTAGCGGGGGCGCCGAAGTAGGCACTGAAGCTTTCTTT. Amino acid sequence: CASSSGGAEVGTEAFF.

The V and J genes are TRBV10-3 and TRBJ2-3, with a possible D match to TRBD2 (6 bases). Trimming pared 5 bases from V and 0 bases from J, leaving 12 bases between. Germline lookup yields CDR1 ENHRY and CDR2 SYGVKD. The CDR3 is 15 residues long. This CDR3 reads CAISHSGDSTDTQYF. For the CDR3, the DNA is TGTGCCATCAGTCATAGCGGAGATAGCACAGATACGCAGTATTTT.

This clonotype has ten or more counts. This chain links TRBV6-2 or TRBV6-3 with TRBJ2-5; perhaps TRBD1 as D (6 bases). The length of the CDR3 is 15 residues. V lost 5 bases, J lost 5 bases, and 18 bases lay in between. In germline, CDR1 is MNHEY, CDR2 SVGEGT. The CDR3 region is CASSLRWGPGETQYF. The CDR3 bases are TGTGCCAGCAGTCTCCGATGGGGGCCAGGGGAGACCCAGTACTTC.

A few counts support this clonotype. The V and J genes are TRBV12-3 or TRBV12-4 and TRBJ1-6; D not certain. The CDR3 is 14 amino acids. V was shortened by 5 bases and J by 6 bases, with 11 bases between the two germline ends. The CDR3 spells CASSRDGINSPLHF. The CDR3 bases are TGTGCCAGCAGTCGCGACGGGATTAATTCACCCCTCCACTTT.

In this sample, this clonotype turned up a few times. This rearrangement joins TRBV30 to TRBJ2-1, with D perhaps TRBD1 (5 bases). Looked up from germline, CDR1 is GTSNPN and CDR2 is SVGIG (reference sequence). V lost 3 bases, J lost 6 bases, and 15 bases lay in between. The CDR3 totals 14 residues. In nucleotides, the CDR3 is TGTGCCTGGAGCGCGACAGCGTCGGGCAATGAGCAGTTCTTC. It codes for CAWSATASGNEQFF.

This clonotype showed up many times. The gene calls are TRBV7-9 and TRBJ1-1; 7 positions agree with TRBD1. The length of the CDR3 is 14 residues. J gave up 5 bases and V 0 bases, and 3 bases lay outside the gene matches. Germline CDR1 is SEHNR and CDR2 is FQNEAQ (reference sequence). The CDR3: CASSLAAGGTEAFF. The CDR3 region has the DNA TGTGCCAGCAGCTTAGCGGCAGGGGGAACTGAAGCTTTCTTT.

This clonotype was found a few times. The CDR3 DNA follows: TGTGCCAGCAGCTTAGCACCAACCCACCAGTATTTT. Encoded protein: CASSLAPTHQYF. The rearrangement uses TRBV7-9 and TRBJ2-3; D is uncertain. Germline-derived CDR1 and CDR2 are SEHNR and FQNEAQ (reference sequence). V was shortened by 0 bases and J by 12 bases, with 10 bases between the two germline ends. The CDR3 runs to 12 residues. Based on the CDR3 plus reference TRBV7-9 and TRBJ2-3, the full variable domain is DTGVSQNPRHKITKRGQNVTFRCDPISEHNRLYWYRQTLGQGPEFLTYFQNEAQLEKSRLLSDRFSAERPKGSFSTLEIQRTEQGDSAMYLCASSLAPTHQYFGPGTRLTVL.

The table lists this clonotype with many counts. The V call is TRBV24-1, the J call TRBJ2-3; perhaps TRBD1 as D (7 bases). Per germline, CDR1 KGHDR and CDR2 SFDVKD. CDR3 length equals 17 residues. V was trimmed by 2 bases and J by 5 bases, leaving 19 bases between them. The CDR3 DNA reads as TGTGCCACCAGTGATTGGGACCAGACAGGGACTGAAGATACGCAGTATTTT. Translating it yields CATSDWDQTGTEDTQYF.

This clonotype was observed many times. The chain links TRBV4-3 to TRBJ1-2, with TRBD1 matching over 8 bases. The CDR3 extends over 13 amino acids. V shed 5 bases, J shed 6 bases, and the junction held 5 bases outside the gene matches. The germline V gene has CDR1 LGHNA and CDR2 YSLEER. As DNA, the CDR3 is TGCGCCAGCAGCTCCCGGACAGGGAATGGCTACACCTTC. Its protein product is CASSSRTGNGYTF.

This clonotype was counted at least ten times. CDR3 in amino acids: CATSSQLRGTVEAFF. The CDR3 DNA sequence: TGTGCCACCAGCAGCCAACTACGTGGGACGGTTGAAGCTTTCTTT. The gene calls are TRBV15 and TRBJ1-1; D is possibly TRBD1 (5 bases). Germline V gene sequence: CDR1 LNHNV, CDR2 YYDKDF (reference sequence). Deletions cut 3 bases from V and 7 bases from J, with 18 bases between. CDR3 size: 15 residues.

This clonotype was detected many times. The V call is TRBV5-1, the J call TRBJ1-4; D not certain. V gave up 5 bases and J gave up 2 bases, with 10 bases separating them. The CDR3 consists of 14 residues. Germline lookup yields CDR1 SGHRS and CDR2 YFSETQ. CDR3 DNA: TGCGCCAGCAGGCCAAGCGGCACTAATGAAAAACTGTTTTTT. Residues: CASRPSGTNEKLFF.

The chain links TRBV5-6 to TRBJ2-5; TRBD2 aligns across 15 bases. V was clipped by 4 bases and J by 0 bases; unmatched bases: 10. This CDR3 is built from 19 residues. In germline, CDR1 is SGHDT, CDR2 YYEEEE. The CDR3 loop reads CASSLSPGTSGGYQETQYF. As DNA, the CDR3 is TGTGCCAGCAGCCTAAGCCCCGGGACTAGCGGGGGGTACCAAGAGACCCAGTACTTC.

The rearrangement joins TRBV20-1 to TRBJ1-2; 8 bases are shared with TRBD1. This CDR3 spans 13 amino acids. The germline V gene has CDR1 DFQATT and CDR2 SNEGSKA (reference sequence). Trimming took 3 bases from V and 4 from J; bases not matched to a gene: 4. The CDR3 loop reads CSARDRVFYGYTF. In DNA form, the CDR3 reads TGCAGTGCTAGGGACAGGGTTTTCTATGGCTACACCTTC.

The V gene is TRBV5-1, the J gene TRBJ1-1; 11 positions agree with TRBD1. J gave up 5 bases and V 6 bases, and 6 bases lay outside the gene matches. Germline-derived CDR1 and CDR2 are SGHRS and YFSETQ. This CDR3 has 14 residues. The DNA for the CDR3 is TGCGCCAGCACAGGACAGGGGGCAGGGACTGAAGCTTTCTTT. This encodes CASTGQGAGTEAFF.

The V gene is TRBV27, the J gene TRBJ1-1; TRBD1 is a possible D gene (5 bases). This CDR3 comprises 15 residues. With 4 bases removed from V and 0 bases from J, the gap between germline ends came to 12 bases. The germline V gene has CDR1 MNHEY and CDR2 SMNVEV (reference sequence). The CDR3 sequence: CASSWRDEMNTEAFF. CDR3 in DNA: TGTGCCAGCAGTTGGCGGGACGAGATGAACACTGAAGCTTTCTTT.

In this sample, this clonotype turned up many times. This chain connects TRBV6-2 or TRBV6-3 to TRBJ1-5, with 8 positions matching TRBD1. This CDR3 has 13 residues. V lost 6 bases and J lost 7; bases outside the gene matches: 5. CDR1 is MNHEY, CDR2 SVGEGT, per germline. CDR3 bases: TGTGCCAGCAGCTACGCAGGGGGCCAGCCCCAGCATTTT. Encoded protein: CASSYAGGQPQHF.

This clonotype turned up a few times. This rearrangement joins TRBV18 to TRBJ2-1; D is uncertain. Germline V lookup: CDR1 KGHSH, CDR2 LQKENI. V lost 0 bases and J lost 8, with 11 bases in between. The CDR3 has 14 residues. The CDR3 loop reads CASSPPQAVDEQFF. The DNA for the CDR3 is TGTGCCAGCTCACCACCTCAAGCAGTCGATGAGCAGTTCTTC. Together with reference TRBV18 and TRBJ2-1, the CDR3 gives the full variable domain: NAGVMQNPRHLVRRRGQEARLRCSPMKGHSHVYWYRQLPEEGLKFMVYLQKENIIDESGMPKERFSAEFPKEGPSILRIQQVVRGDSAAYFCASSPPQAVDEQFFGPGTRLTVL.

The chain carries TRBV5-1 and TRBJ2-2; D gene ambiguous. Germline CDR1 and CDR2: SGHRS and YFSETQ. With 3 bases removed from V and 10 bases from J, the gap between germline ends came to 7 bases. The CDR3 consists of 11 residues. The CDR3 is CASSSSEELFF. CDR3 DNA sequence: TGCGCCAGCAGCTCCTCAGAGGAGCTGTTTTTT.

This clonotype has just a few counts. The CDR3 sequence: CASSSTSGGEGETQYF. For the CDR3, the DNA is TGTGCCAGCAGCTCAACTAGCGGGGGAGAGGGGGAGACCCAGTACTTC. The chain has TRBV7-2 and TRBJ2-5, with 11 bases aligning to TRBD2. This CDR3 spans 16 amino acids. V shed 4 bases and J 5 bases; nucleotides not matched to a gene: 9. CDR1 SGHTA and CDR2 FQGNSA come from the germline V gene. Using reference TRBV7-2 and TRBJ2-5 for the parts outside the CDR3, the full variable domain is GAGVSQSPSNKVTEKGKDVELRCDPISGHTALYWYRQSLGQGLEFLIYFQGNSAPDKSGLPSDRFSAERTGGSVSTLTIQRTQQEDSAVYLCASSSTSGGEGETQYFGPGTRLLVL.

The chain links TRBV5-1 to TRBJ2-7; tentative D call: TRBD1 (5 bases). The ends were cut back, 4 bases at V and 2 bases at J, with 16 bases in the middle. Germline values: CDR1 SGHRS, CDR2 YFSETQ. This CDR3 has 15 residues. This CDR3 reads CASSPSGRRAYEQYV. The CDR3 DNA follows: TGCGCCAGCAGCCCCTCAGGGCGGCGAGCCTACGAGCAGTACGTC.

This clonotype was counted a few times. The J gene is TRBJ2-2, the V gene TRBV7-2; D is unclear. The CDR3 runs to 14 residues. Trimming removed 3 bases from V and 4 bases from J, with 9 bases in between. Germline CDR1 reads SGHTA; CDR2 reads FQGNSA. The CDR3 sequence: CASSFGYSTGELFF. CDR3 nucleotide sequence: TGTGCCAGCAGCTTCGGGTATAGCACCGGGGAGCTGTTTTTT.

The V and J genes are TRBV6-2 or TRBV6-3 and TRBJ1-1; the D is unclear. The CDR3 runs 13 residues. Germline CDR1 is MNHEY and CDR2 is SVGEGT. V was clipped by 6 bases and J by 1 base, with 9 bases between them. CDR3 amino acids: CASSIHRNTEAFF. As DNA, the CDR3 is TGTGCCAGCAGCATTCACCGGAACACTGAAGCTTTCTTT.

The table lists this clonotype with a few counts. The chain employs TRBV11-2 and TRBJ2-2; unclear D gene. The length of the CDR3 is 13 residues. Per germline, CDR1 SGHAT and CDR2 FQNNGV. V shed 5 bases and J shed 8 bases, with 12 bases lying between them. The CDR3 coding sequence is TGTGCCAGCAGCCTACCCCTTCGGGGGGAGCTGTTTTTT. Amino acid sequence: CASSLPLRGELFF.

In its sample, this clonotype was seen many times. The chain has TRBV7-2 and TRBJ2-2; 7 nucleotides agree with TRBD1. This CDR3 has 15 residues. The V and J ends lost 5 bases and 0 bases, in that order; junction bases with no gene match: 3. In germline, CDR1 is SGHTA, CDR2 FQGNSA. The CDR3 here is CASSEQGTNTGELFF. Written as DNA, the CDR3 is TGTGCCAGCAGCGAACAGGGGACGAACACCGGGGAGCTGTTTTTT.